Below, 9 T cell receptor beta chains from the same sample are listed, as sequenced in a study of cytomegalovirus exposure and HLA in healthy donors. Both 60 Vbeta primers and 13 Jbeta primers went into the PCR. TCRdb keeps only in-frame clones here, not all; method: immunoSEQ multiplex PCR. The sample records around 150,000 clones, 70% to 85% being singletons. Sequenced input: PBMCs. These receptor sequences come from a middle-aged man in good health and CMV-seropositive.

The chain joins TRBV27 to TRBJ2-3; 8 bases map to TRBD2. The CDR3 length is 14 residues. The V segment lost 5 bases and the J segment 2 bases; nucleotides outside the gene matches: 3. Per germline, CDR1 MNHEY and CDR2 SMNVEV (reference sequence). The CDR3 coding sequence is TGTGCCAGCAGTCCAGGACTAGCCACAGATACGCAGTATTTT. This encodes CASSPGLATDTQYF.

The chain joins TRBV30 to TRBJ1-1, with a possible D match to TRBD1 (6 bases). CDR3 length: 12 residues. Between the trimmed V and J ends, which lost 2 bases and 7 bases, there was a span of 11 bases. The germline gives CDR1 GTSNPN, CDR2 SVGIG (reference sequence). CDR3 sequence reads: CAWSLQGIEAFF. The DNA of the CDR3 is TGTGCCTGGAGTCTACAGGGAATTGAAGCTTTCTTT.

Only a few counts were recorded for this clone. V is TRBV7-9 and J is TRBJ2-7; TRBD1 aligns across 7 bases. The CDR3 consists of 14 residues. Germline CDR1 reads SEHNR; CDR2 reads FQNEAQ (reference sequence). V was clipped by 5 bases and J by 0 bases; unmatched bases: 4. The CDR3 loop reads CASSTRQGSYEQYF. DNA of the CDR3: TGTGCCAGCAGCACTCGACAGGGCTCCTACGAGCAGTACTTC.

The CDR3 DNA is TGTGCCAGCAGCCCGTCGTCAGATACGCAGTATTTT. Translation gives CASSPSSDTQYF. The chain recombines TRBV7-9 with TRBJ2-3, with D hard to call. The V gene lost 5 bases and the J gene lost 4 bases, with 7 bases spanning the gap. The CDR3 loop spans 12 amino acids. Germline V gene lookup returns CDR1 SEHNR and CDR2 FQNEAQ (reference sequence).

The J gene is TRBJ2-3, the V gene TRBV6-1; 8 positions match TRBD2. Trimming took 7 bases from V and 3 from J; bases not matched to a gene: 6. The CDR3 covers 14 residues. Germline CDR1 MNHNS, CDR2 SASEGT. CDR3: CASTDSGETDTQYF. CDR3 bases: TGTGCCAGCACGGATAGCGGGGAGACAGATACGCAGTATTTT.

This sequence joins TRBV28 and TRBJ2-2; the D gene is possibly TRBD2 (6 bases). The germline V gene has CDR1 MDHEN and CDR2 SYDVKM. CDR3 length equals 14 residues. V lost 2 bases and J lost 5, with 9 bases in between. CDR3 amino acids: CASSLGGFTGELFF. For the CDR3, the DNA is TGTGCCAGCAGTTTAGGAGGGTTTACCGGGGAGCTGTTTTTT.

There are a few counts of this clone. The V gene is TRBV19, the J gene TRBJ2-3; 9 bases are shared with TRBD1. V lost 10 bases to trimming and J lost 8 bases; unmatched junction nucleotides: 10. Germline V lookup: CDR1 LNHDA, CDR2 SQIVND (reference sequence). The CDR3 covers 13 residues. The CDR3 loop reads CATWTGVFGTQYF. CDR3 nucleotides: TGTGCCACTTGGACAGGGGTCTTCGGTACGCAGTATTTT. The full variable domain, completed using reference TRBV19 and TRBJ2-3, is DGGITQSPKYLFRKEGQNVTLSCEQNLNHDAMYWYRQDPGQGLRLIYYSQIVNDFQKGDIAEGYSVSREKKESFPLTVTSAQKNPTAFYLCATWTGVFGTQYFGPGTRLTVL.

The chain couples TRBV7-2 to TRBJ1-2; possibly TRBD1 for D (5 bases). Germline V gives CDR1 SGHTA, CDR2 FQGNSA. V shed 5 bases and J shed 3 bases, with 13 bases lying between them. The CDR3 is 14 amino acids. Written as DNA, the CDR3 is TGTGCCAGCAGCCGTACCGGAGGGGACTATGGCTACACCTTC. It translates to CASSRTGGDYGYTF.

The V and J genes are TRBV5-5 and TRBJ2-1; 8 bases are shared with TRBD2. The CDR3 covers 18 residues. V dropped 3 bases and J dropped 7; count of bases not matched to a gene: 18. Germline V gene sequence: CDR1 SGHKS, CDR2 YYEKEE (reference sequence). The CDR3 region has the DNA TGTGCCAGCAGCTGGAGGGTGTGGGCGGGGGGCCTTAAGAATGAGCAGTTCTTC. Amino acid sequence: CASSWRVWAGGLKNEQFF.